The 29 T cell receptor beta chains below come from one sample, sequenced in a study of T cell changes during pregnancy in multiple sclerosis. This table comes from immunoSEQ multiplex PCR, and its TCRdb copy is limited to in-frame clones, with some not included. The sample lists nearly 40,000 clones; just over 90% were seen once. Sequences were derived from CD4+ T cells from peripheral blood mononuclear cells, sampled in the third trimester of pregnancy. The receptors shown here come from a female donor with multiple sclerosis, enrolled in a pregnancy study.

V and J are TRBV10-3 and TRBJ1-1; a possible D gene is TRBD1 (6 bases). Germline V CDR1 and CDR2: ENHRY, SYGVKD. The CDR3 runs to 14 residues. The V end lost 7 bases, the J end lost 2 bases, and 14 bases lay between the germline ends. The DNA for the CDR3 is TGTGCCATCAAGGGGGGGGCGCGAAACACTGAAGCTTTCTTT. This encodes CAIKGGARNTEAFF.

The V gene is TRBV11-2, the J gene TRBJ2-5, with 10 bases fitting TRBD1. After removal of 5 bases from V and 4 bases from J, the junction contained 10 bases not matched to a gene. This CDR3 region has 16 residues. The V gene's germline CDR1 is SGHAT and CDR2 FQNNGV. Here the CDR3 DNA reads TGTGCCAGCAGCCCGCGACAGGGGGCAGTTGGAGAGACCCAGTACTTC. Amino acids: CASSPRQGAVGETQYF.

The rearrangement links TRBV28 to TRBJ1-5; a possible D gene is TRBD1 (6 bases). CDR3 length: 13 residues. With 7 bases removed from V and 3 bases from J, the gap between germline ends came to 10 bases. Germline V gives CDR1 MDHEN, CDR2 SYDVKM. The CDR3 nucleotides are TGTGCCAGCACCCAGGGGATCAATCAGCCCCAGCATTTT. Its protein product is CASTQGINQPQHF.

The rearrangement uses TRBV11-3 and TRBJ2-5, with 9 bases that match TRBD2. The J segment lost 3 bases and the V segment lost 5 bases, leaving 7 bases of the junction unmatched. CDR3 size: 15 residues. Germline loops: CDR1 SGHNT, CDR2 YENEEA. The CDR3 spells CASSAGLALEETQYF. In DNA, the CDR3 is TGTGCCAGCAGCGCGGGACTAGCATTGGAAGAGACCCAGTACTTC.

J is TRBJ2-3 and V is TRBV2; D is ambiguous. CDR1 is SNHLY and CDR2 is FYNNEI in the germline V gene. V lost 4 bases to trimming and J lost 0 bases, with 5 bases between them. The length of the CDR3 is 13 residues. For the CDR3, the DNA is TGTGCCAGCAGTGTACAGAGCACAGATACGCAGTATTTT. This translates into CASSVQSTDTQYF.

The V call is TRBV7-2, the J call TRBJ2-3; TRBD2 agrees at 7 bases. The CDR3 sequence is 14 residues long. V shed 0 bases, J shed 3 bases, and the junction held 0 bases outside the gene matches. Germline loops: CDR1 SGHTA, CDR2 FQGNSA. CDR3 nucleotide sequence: TGTGCCAGCAGCTTAGCTAGCGGGACAGATACGCAGTATTTT. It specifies CASSLASGTDTQYF.

The CDR3 coding sequence is TGTGCCAGTAGTATACGGTACAGGGTAGGCAATCAGCCCCAGCATTTT. Translated: CASSIRYRVGNQPQHF. The chain uses TRBV19 and TRBJ1-5; maybe TRBD1 (6 bases). Trimming cost V 2 bases and J 2 bases, with 13 bases left between them. The length of the CDR3 is 16 residues. Germline values: CDR1 LNHDA, CDR2 SQIVND (reference sequence).

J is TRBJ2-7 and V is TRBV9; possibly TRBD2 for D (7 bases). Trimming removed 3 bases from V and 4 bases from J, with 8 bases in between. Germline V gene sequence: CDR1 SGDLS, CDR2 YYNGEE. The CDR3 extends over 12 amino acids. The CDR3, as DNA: TGTGCCAGCAGCGAGGGGGGGTACGAGCAGTACTTC. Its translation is CASSEGGYEQYF.

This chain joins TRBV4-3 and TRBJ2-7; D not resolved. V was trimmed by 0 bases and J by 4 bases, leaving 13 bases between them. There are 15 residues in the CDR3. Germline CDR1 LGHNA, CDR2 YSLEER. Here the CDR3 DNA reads TGCGCCAGCAGCCAAGATTCAGGTGGGCGTTACGAGCAGTACTTC. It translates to CASSQDSGGRYEQYF.

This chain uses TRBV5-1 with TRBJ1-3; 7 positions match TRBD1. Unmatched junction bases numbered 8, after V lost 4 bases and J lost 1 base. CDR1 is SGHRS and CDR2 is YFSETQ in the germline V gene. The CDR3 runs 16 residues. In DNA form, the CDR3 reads TGCGCCAGCAGCCGCGACAGGGCCTCGTCTGGAAACACCATATATTTT. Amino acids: CASSRDRASSGNTIYF.

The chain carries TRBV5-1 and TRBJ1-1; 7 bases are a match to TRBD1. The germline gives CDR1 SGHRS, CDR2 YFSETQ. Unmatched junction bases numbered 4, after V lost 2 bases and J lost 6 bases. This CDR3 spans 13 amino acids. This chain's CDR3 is CASSFDRASEAFF. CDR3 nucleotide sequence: TGCGCCAGCAGCTTCGACAGGGCTTCTGAAGCTTTCTTT. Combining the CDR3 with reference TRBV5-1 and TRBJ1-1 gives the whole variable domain KAGVTQTPRYLIKTRGQQVTLSCSPISGHRSVSWYQQTPGQGLQFLFEYFSETQRNKGNFPGRFSGRQFSNSRSEMNVSTLELGDSALYLCASSFDRASEAFFGQGTRLTVV.

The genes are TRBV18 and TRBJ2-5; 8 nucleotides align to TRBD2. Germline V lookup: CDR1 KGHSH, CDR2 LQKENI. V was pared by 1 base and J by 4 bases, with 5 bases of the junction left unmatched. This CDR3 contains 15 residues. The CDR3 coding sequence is TGTGCCAGCTCACCACGGAGCGGGAGTGTAGAGACCCAGTACTTC. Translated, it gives CASSPRSGSVETQYF.

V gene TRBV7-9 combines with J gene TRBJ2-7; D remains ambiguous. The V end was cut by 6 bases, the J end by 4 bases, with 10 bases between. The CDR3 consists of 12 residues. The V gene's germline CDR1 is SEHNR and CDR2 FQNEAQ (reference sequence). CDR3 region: CASSRSVYEQYF. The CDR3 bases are TGTGCCAGCAGTCGGTCGGTGTACGAGCAGTACTTC.

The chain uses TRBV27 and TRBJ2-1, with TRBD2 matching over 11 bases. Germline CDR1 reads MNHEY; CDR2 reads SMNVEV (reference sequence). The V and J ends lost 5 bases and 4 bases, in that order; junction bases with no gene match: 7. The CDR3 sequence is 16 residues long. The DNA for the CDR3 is TGTGCCAGCAGTACCAGACTAGCGGGATTTTACAATGAGCAGTTCTTC. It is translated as CASSTRLAGFYNEQFF.

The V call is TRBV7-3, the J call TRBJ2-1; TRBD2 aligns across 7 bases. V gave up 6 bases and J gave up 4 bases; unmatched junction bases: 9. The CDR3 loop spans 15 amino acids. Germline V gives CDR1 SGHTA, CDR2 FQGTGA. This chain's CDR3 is CASRTAGLDYNEQFF. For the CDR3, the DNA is TGTGCCAGCAGGACAGCGGGACTCGATTACAATGAGCAGTTCTTC.

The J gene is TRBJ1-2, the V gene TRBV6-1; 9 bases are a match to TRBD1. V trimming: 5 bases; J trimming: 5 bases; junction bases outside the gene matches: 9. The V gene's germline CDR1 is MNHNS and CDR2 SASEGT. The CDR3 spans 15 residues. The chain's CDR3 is CASSPRPGQGYGYTF. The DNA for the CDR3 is TGTGCCAGCAGTCCGCGACCGGGACAGGGATATGGCTACACCTTC.

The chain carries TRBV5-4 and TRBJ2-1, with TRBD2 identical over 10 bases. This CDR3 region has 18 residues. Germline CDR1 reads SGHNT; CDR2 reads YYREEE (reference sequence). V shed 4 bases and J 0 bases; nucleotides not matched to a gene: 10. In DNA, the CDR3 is TGTGCCAGCAGCCTCGGGAGCGGGAGGGGGAGCTCCTACAATGAGCAGTTCTTC. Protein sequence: CASSLGSGRGSSYNEQFF.

The CDR3 DNA is TGTGCCAGCAGCTTATGGCCAGGGGGGGAAAAACTGTTTTTT. It translates to CASSLWPGGEKLFF. The chain links TRBV7-2 to TRBJ1-4; 7 nucleotides match TRBD1. This CDR3 has 14 amino acids. J lost 8 bases, V lost 2 bases, and 5 bases had no gene match. Per germline, CDR1 SGHTA and CDR2 FQGNSA.

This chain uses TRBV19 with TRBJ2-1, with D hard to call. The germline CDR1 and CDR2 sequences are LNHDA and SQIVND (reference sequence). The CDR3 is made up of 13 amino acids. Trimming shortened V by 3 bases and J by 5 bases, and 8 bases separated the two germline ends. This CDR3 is CASSIADNNEQFF. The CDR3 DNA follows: TGTGCCAGTAGTATCGCGGATAACAATGAGCAGTTCTTC.

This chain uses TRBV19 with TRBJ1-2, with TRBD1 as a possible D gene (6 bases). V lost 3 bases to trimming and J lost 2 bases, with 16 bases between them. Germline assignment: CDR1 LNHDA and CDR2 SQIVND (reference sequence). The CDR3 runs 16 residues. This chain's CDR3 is CASSMTFYRVNYGYTF. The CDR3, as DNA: TGTGCCAGTAGTATGACTTTTTACAGGGTAAACTATGGCTACACCTTC.

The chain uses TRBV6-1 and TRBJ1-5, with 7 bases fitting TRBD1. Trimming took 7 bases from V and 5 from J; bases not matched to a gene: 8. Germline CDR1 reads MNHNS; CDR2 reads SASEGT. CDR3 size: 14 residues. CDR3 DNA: TGTGCCAGCATTTCCGGGACAGCCTATCAGCCCCAGCATTTT. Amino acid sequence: CASISGTAYQPQHF.

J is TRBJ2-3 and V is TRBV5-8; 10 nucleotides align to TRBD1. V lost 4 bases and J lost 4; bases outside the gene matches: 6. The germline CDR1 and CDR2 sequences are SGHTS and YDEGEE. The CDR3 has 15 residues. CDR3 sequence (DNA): TGTGCCAGCAGCCCTGACAGGGGGCGGTCAGATACGCAGTATTTT. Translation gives CASSPDRGRSDTQYF.

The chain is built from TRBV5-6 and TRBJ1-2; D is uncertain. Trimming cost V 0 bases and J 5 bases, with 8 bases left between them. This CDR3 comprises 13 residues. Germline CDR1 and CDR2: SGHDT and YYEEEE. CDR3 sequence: CASSLGPGYGYTF. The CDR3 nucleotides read TGTGCCAGCAGCTTGGGTCCGGGGTATGGCTACACCTTC.

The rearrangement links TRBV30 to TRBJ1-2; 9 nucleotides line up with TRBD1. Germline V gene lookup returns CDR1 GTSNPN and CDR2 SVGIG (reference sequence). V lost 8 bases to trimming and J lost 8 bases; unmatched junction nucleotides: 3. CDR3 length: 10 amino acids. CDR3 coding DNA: TGTGCCCACAGGGGGCACGGCTACACCTTC. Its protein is CAHRGHGYTF.

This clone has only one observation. CDR3 sequence (DNA): TGTGCCACCTTAGACAGGGGAACTAATGAAAAACTGTTTTTT. Protein sequence: CATLDRGTNEKLFF. The chain is built from TRBV27 and TRBJ1-4, with 8 bases lining up with TRBD1. Germline lookup yields CDR1 MNHEY and CDR2 SMNVEV (reference sequence). Losses at the gene ends were 10 bases for V and 1 base for J; bases not matched to a gene: 5. This CDR3 region has 14 residues.

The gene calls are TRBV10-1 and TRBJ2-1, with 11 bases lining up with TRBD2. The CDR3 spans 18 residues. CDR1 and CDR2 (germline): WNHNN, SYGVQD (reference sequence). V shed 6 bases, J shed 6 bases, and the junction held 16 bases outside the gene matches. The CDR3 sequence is CASSAGSVSSGGTNEQFF. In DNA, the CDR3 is TGCGCCAGCAGCGCAGGGTCCGTTTCTAGCGGGGGGACCAATGAGCAGTTCTTC.

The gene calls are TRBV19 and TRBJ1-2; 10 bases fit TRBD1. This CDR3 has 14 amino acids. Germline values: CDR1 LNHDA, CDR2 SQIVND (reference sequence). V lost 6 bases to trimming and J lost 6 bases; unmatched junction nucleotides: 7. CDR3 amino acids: CASSPTGGLNGYTF. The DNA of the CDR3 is TGTGCCAGTAGCCCGACAGGGGGCTTGAATGGCTACACCTTC.

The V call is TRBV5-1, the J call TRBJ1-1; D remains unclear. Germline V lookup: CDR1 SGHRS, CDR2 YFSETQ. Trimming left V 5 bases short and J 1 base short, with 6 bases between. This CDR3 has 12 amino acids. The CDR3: CASSHGNTEAFF. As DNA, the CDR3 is TGCGCCAGCAGTCACGGGAACACTGAAGCTTTCTTT.

CDR3 coding DNA: TGTGCCAGCAGTTACTCGGGCGGGGGAGGTCAGCCCCAGCATTTT. As protein: CASSYSGGGGQPQHF. The chain couples TRBV6-6 to TRBJ1-5, with a weak D call TRBD1 (5 bases). Germline values: CDR1 MNHNY, CDR2 SVGAGI (reference sequence). The CDR3 has 15 residues. Trimming left V 0 bases short and J 6 bases short, with 12 bases between.